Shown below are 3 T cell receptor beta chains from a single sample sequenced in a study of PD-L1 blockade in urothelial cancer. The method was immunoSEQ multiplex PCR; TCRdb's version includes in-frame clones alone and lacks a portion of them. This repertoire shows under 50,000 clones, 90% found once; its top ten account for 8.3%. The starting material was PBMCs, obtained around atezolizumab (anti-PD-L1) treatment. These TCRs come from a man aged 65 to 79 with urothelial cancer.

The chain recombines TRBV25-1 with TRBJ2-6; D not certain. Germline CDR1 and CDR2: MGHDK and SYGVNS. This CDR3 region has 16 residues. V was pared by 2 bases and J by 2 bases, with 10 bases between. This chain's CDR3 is CASSEQGQAGANVLTF. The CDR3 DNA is TGTGCCAGCAGTGAACAAGGCCAGGCTGGGGCCAACGTCCTGACTTTC.

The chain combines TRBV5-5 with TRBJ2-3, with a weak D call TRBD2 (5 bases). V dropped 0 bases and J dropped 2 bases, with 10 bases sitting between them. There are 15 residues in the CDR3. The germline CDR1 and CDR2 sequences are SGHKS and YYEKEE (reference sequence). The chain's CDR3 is CASSLERLLTDTQYF. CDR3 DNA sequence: TGTGCCAGCAGCTTGGAGCGGCTACTCACAGATACGCAGTATTTT. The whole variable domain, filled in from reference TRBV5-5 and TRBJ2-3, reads DAGVTQSPTHLIKTRGQQVTLRCSPISGHKSVSWYQQVLGQGPQFIFQYYEKEERGRGNFPDRFSARQFPNYSSELNVNALLLGDSALYLCASSLERLLTDTQYFGPGTRLTVL.

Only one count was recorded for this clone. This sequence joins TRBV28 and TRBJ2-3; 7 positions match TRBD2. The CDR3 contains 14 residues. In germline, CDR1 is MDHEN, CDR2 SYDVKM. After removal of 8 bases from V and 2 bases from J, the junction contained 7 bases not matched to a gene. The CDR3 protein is CASRLRGSTDTQYF. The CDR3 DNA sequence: TGTGCCAGCCGGTTGCGGGGGTCCACAGATACGCAGTATTTT.